This T cell receptor (beta chain) originates from a study of graft-versus-host responses after intestinal transplantation. Investigators plated approximately 200,000 CFSE-labeled responder cells together with approximately 200,000 irradiated stimulator cells labeled with violet dye. The CDR3 extends over 15 amino acids. V shed 0 bases and J 3 bases; nucleotides not matched to a gene: 4. CDR1 and CDR2 from the germline V gene are LGHNA and YSLEER. This clone was counted only a few times. Libraries were prepared by immunoSEQ multiplex PCR; TCRdb keeps only in-frame clonotypes and omits some of them. The sample lists 12,000 to 15,000 clones, about 33% occurring once.

Specimen: alloreactive CD8+ T cells from a mixed lymphocyte reaction culture, collected before intestinal transplant. The subset was: CFSE-low proliferating T cells sorted from roughly 6-day pre-transplant mixed lymphocyte reaction (GvH or HvG direction). This receptor was identified in a human patient who received an intestinal transplant. The chain carries TRBV4-3 and TRBJ2-7, with TRBD1 matching 8 bases. CDR3 DNA: TGCGCCAGCAGCCAAGATAGGACAGGGTTCTACGAGCAGTACTTC. Amino acid sequence: CASSQDRTGFYEQYF.